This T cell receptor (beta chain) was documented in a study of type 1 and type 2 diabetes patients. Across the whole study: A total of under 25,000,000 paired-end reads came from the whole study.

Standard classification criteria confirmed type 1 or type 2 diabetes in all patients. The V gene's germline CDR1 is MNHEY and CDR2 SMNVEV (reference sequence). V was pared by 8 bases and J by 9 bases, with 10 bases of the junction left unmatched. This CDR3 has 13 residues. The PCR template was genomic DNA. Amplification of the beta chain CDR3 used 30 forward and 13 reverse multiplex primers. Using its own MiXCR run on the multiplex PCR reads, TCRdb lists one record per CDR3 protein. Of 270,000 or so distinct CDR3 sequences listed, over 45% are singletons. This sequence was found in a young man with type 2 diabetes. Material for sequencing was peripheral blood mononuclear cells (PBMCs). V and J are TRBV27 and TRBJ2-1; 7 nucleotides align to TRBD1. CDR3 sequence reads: CASLRQGGFEQFF. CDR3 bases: TGTGCCAGCCTAAGACAGGGTGGGTTTGAGCAGTTCTTC.